These 30 T cell receptor beta chains came from one sample sequenced in a study of low-dose radiotherapy and immunotherapy resistance in tumors. Noted time point: after trial treatment. Sample treatment: LDRT plus nivolumab, ipilimumab, low-dose cyclophosphamide and aspirin (RACIN trial). With TRAV- and TRBV-specific primers, first-strand cDNA was made, covering the alpha and beta chains. A roughly 20-cycle PCR with a constant-region primer and V-primer adapter amplified TCRs. TCRdb used MiXCR to reprocess the reads, holding one entry per CDR3 protein. The sample carries more than 70,000 distinct CDR3 sequences, under 25% recorded once. This material consisted of PBMCs, taken after low-dose radiotherapy plus immunotherapy. Receptors originate from a female donor with ovarian cancer.

The sample holds many counts of this clonotype. The chain employs TRBV6-2 or TRBV6-3 and TRBJ1-5; no firm D call. Trimming pared 7 bases from V and 8 bases from J, leaving 18 bases between. In germline, CDR1 is MNHEY, CDR2 SVGEGT. This CDR3 has 14 residues. The CDR3 bases are TGTGCCAGCACCCCTCGGGTCCGGCGAGAGCCCCAGCATTTT. Translated, it gives CASTPRVRREPQHF.

With respect to this clonotype: This sequence may be a read error, since a much larger clone differs from it by one base. The V gene is TRBV4-1, the J gene TRBJ2-1, with D perhaps matching TRBD1 or TRBD2 (5 bases each). Per germline, CDR1 MGHRA and CDR2 YSYEKL. The CDR3 consists of 16 residues. DNA of the CDR3: TGCGCCAGCAGCCAACCTATCGGGACCACCTACAATGGGCAGTTCTTC. Its protein is CASSQPIGTTYNGQFF.

This clonotype was detected ten times or more. The chain carries TRBV12-3 or TRBV12-4 and TRBJ1-2; D is ambiguous. The CDR3 spans 15 residues. Trimming removed 7 bases at V and 2 bases at J, with 17 bases between. CDR3 sequence: CASTPSGGRNYGYTF. In nucleotides, the CDR3 is TGTGCCAGCACCCCCTCCGGAGGGCGGAACTATGGCTACACCTTC.

This clonotype was seen many times. The chain links TRBV7-9 to TRBJ2-3; D is unresolved. V was clipped by 1 base and J by 1 base, with 12 bases between them. The CDR3 is 16 amino acids. Looked up from germline, CDR1 is SEHNR and CDR2 is FQNEAQ (reference sequence). The CDR3 loop is CASSLEVESGTDTQYF. In DNA form, the CDR3 reads TGTGCCAGCAGCTTAGAAGTCGAGTCGGGCACAGATACGCAGTATTTT.

This clonotype was seen many times. DNA of the CDR3: TGTGCCAGCACCGGGACAGGACTTTTGGGCTCTGGAAACACCATATATTTT. It specifies CASTGTGLLGSGNTIYF. This sequence joins TRBV4-2 and TRBJ1-3, with 8 positions matching TRBD1. The J segment lost 0 bases and the V segment lost 7 bases, leaving 11 bases of the junction unmatched. Looked up from germline, CDR1 is LGHNA and CDR2 is YNFKEQ. The CDR3 covers 17 residues.

This clonotype was recorded at least ten times. The rearrangement joins TRBV9 to TRBJ2-7, with unresolved D. Germline V CDR1 and CDR2: SGDLS, YYNGEE. This CDR3 comprises 14 residues. V was clipped by 0 bases and J by 0 bases, with 7 bases between them. Here the CDR3 DNA reads TGTGCCAGCAGCGTAGGTATCTACTCCTACGAGCAGTACTTC. Amino acids: CASSVGIYSYEQYF.

Many counts were recorded for this clonotype. This rearrangement joins TRBV13 to TRBJ1-1; D not resolved. Germline lookup yields CDR1 PRHDT and CDR2 FYEKMQ (reference sequence). V was shortened by 3 bases and J by 1 base, with 6 bases between the two germline ends. CDR3 length: 13 amino acids. This chain's CDR3 is CASSFRQNTEAFF. Written as DNA, the CDR3 is TGTGCCAGCAGCTTCCGGCAGAACACTGAAGCTTTCTTT.

This clonotype has at least ten counts. As DNA, the CDR3 is TGTGCCAGCAGCCTTTTGGGGACTGAAGCTTTCTTT. It is translated as CASSLLGTEAFF. V gene TRBV9 combines with J gene TRBJ1-1; D unclear. This CDR3 contains 12 residues. V lost 4 bases, J lost 5 bases, and 9 bases lay in between. From germline, CDR1 is SGDLS and CDR2 YYNGEE.

This clonotype was observed many times. The rearrangement joins TRBV5-6 to TRBJ2-5; 8 bases are a match to TRBD2. Trimming cost V 4 bases and J 5 bases; bases outside gene matches: 4. CDR1 is SGHDT, CDR2 YYEEEE, per germline. The CDR3 spans 13 residues. CDR3 DNA: TGTGCCAGCAGCCTGGCTAGCGGGGAGACCCAGTACTTC. Amino acids: CASSLASGETQYF.

The sample holds many counts of this clonotype. The chain combines TRBV2 with TRBJ1-1; D is uncertain. The CDR3 length is 15 residues. The germline V gene encodes CDR1 SNHLY and CDR2 FYNNEI. The germline V and J ends were trimmed by 6 bases and 1 base, with 15 bases remaining between them. The CDR3 spells CASRPPQRGNTEAFF. DNA for the CDR3: TGTGCCAGCAGGCCCCCCCAGCGGGGGAACACTGAAGCTTTCTTT.

The rearrangement uses TRBV9 and TRBJ2-1; TRBD1 aligns across 7 bases. This CDR3 region has 15 residues. Germline CDR1 reads SGDLS; CDR2 reads YYNGEE. V dropped 0 bases and J dropped 2; count of bases not matched to a gene: 2. CDR3 nucleotide sequence: TGTGCCAGCAGCGTAGAGGGGGCCCCCTACAATGAGCAGTTCTTC. Translated, it gives CASSVEGAPYNEQFF. The full variable domain, in which reference TRBV9 and TRBJ2-1 provide the parts outside the CDR3, is DSGVTQTPKHLITATGQRVTLRCSPRSGDLSVYWYQQSLDQGLQFLIQYYNGEERAKGNILERFSAQQFPDLHSELNLSSLELGDSALYFCASSVEGAPYNEQFFGPGTRLTVL.

This clonotype was counted ten times or more. This chain connects TRBV7-9 to TRBJ1-2; D gene ambiguous. This CDR3 has 13 amino acids. V was shortened by 0 bases and J by 1 base, with 3 bases between the two germline ends. Germline V gene data show CDR1 as SEHNR and CDR2 as FQNEAQ (reference sequence). CDR3 loop: CASSLADNYGYTF. In nucleotides, the CDR3 is TGTGCCAGCAGCTTAGCAGATAACTATGGCTACACCTTC.

This clonotype has a handful of counts. This sequence joins TRBV6-2 or TRBV6-3 and TRBJ1-5; D is possibly TRBD1 (5 bases). The CDR3 consists of 15 residues. The germline V gene encodes CDR1 MNHEY and CDR2 SVGEGT. The V gene lost 5 bases and the J gene lost 6 bases, with 17 bases spanning the gap. The CDR3 region is CASSEPGGVGQPQHF. In nucleotides, the CDR3 is TGTGCCAGCAGTGAACCCGGGGGTGTCGGTCAGCCCCAGCATTTT.

This clonotype has ten or more counts. V usage is TRBV7-2 and J usage is TRBJ2-1; 10 bases map to TRBD2. Germline V gene data show CDR1 as SGHTA and CDR2 as FQGNSA. This CDR3 comprises 14 residues. The ends lost 3 bases at V and 14 bases at J; junction bases unmatched: 10. This chain's CDR3 is CASSLGSSGSGKFF. Here the CDR3 DNA reads TGTGCCAGCAGCTTGGGATCTAGCGGGAGTGGTAAGTTCTTC.

This clonotype was picked up many times. The rearrangement uses TRBV29-1 and TRBJ2-2; D is unclear. Per the germline V gene, CDR1 is SQVTM and CDR2 is ANQGSEA. The V end was cut by 4 bases, the J end by 5 bases, with 11 bases between. The CDR3 runs to 13 residues. CDR3 sequence reads: CSVAASRTGELFF. The CDR3 nucleotides read TGCAGCGTTGCGGCATCACGTACCGGGGAGCTGTTTTTT.

This clonotype was found many times. J is TRBJ2-1 and V is TRBV27, with TRBD2 as a possible D gene (6 bases). Looked up from germline, CDR1 is MNHEY and CDR2 is SMNVEV (reference sequence). The V and J ends lost 5 bases and 6 bases respectively, with 14 bases between them. The CDR3 extends over 14 amino acids. The CDR3 sequence is CASSPGGRTNEQFF. The CDR3 DNA reads as TGTGCCAGCAGTCCCGGAGGGAGGACCAATGAGCAGTTCTTC.

This sequence joins TRBV24-1 and TRBJ2-1, with 9 bases identical to TRBD2. The CDR3 runs to 14 residues. The germline V gene encodes CDR1 KGHDR and CDR2 SFDVKD. The J segment lost 10 bases and the V segment lost 5 bases, leaving 8 bases of the junction unmatched. DNA for the CDR3: TGTGCCACCAGTGTCCCGGGACTAGCACAGGAGCAGTTCTTC. This gives the protein CATSVPGLAQEQFF.

This clonotype came up once. A far larger clone is a single base away, which makes a read error likely. CDR3 sequence reads: CASRVPGQGLNGKLFF. CDR3 nucleotides: TGTGCCAGCAGGGTCCCGGGACAGGGCCTTAATGGAAAACTGTTTTTT. The chain couples TRBV6-1 to TRBJ1-4; 9 bases line up with TRBD1. From germline, CDR1 is MNHNS and CDR2 SASEGT. This CDR3 region has 16 residues.

This sequence joins TRBV7-2 and TRBJ2-1; D gene ambiguous. Germline V gene lookup returns CDR1 SGHTA and CDR2 FQGNSA. The CDR3 has 14 residues. With 1 base removed from V and 6 bases from J, the gap between germline ends came to 10 bases. This CDR3 reads CASSLVIGPNEQFF. The CDR3 DNA sequence: TGTGCCAGCAGCTTAGTAATAGGCCCCAATGAGCAGTTCTTC.

This clonotype was counted many times. The chain joins TRBV6-2 or TRBV6-3 to TRBJ2-2; the D is unclear. The V end lost 5 bases, the J end lost 5 bases, and 12 bases lay between the germline ends. Germline V gene lookup returns CDR1 MNHEY and CDR2 SVGEGT. The CDR3 has 14 amino acids. For the CDR3, the DNA is TGTGCCAGCAGTGCACCATGGGAAACCGGGGAGCTGTTTTTT. Protein: CASSAPWETGELFF.

The chain employs TRBV4-2 and TRBJ2-7; 8 bases match TRBD2. The CDR3 runs to 15 residues. Germline lookup yields CDR1 LGHNA and CDR2 YNFKEQ. V was clipped by 0 bases and J by 4 bases; unmatched bases: 5. This CDR3 is CASSQERGVNYEQYF. In DNA, the CDR3 is TGTGCCAGCAGCCAAGAGCGGGGGGTCAATTACGAGCAGTACTTC.

In the case of this clonotype: It is likely a read error: a sequence one base away is far more abundant. V is TRBV6-6 and J is TRBJ1-4; no reliable D call. V gave up 5 bases and J gave up 5 bases, with 9 bases separating them. The germline CDR1 and CDR2 sequences are MNHNY and SVGAGI (reference sequence). The CDR3 contains 13 residues. CDR3 region: CASSGQTNEKLFF. In DNA form, the CDR3 reads TGTGCCAGCAGTGGTCAGACAAATGAAAAACTGTTTTTT.

V is TRBV30 and J is TRBJ2-7, with D perhaps matching TRBD1 (5 bases). The CDR3 is 15 amino acids. V was pared by 2 bases and J by 1 base, with 15 bases between. The V gene's germline CDR1 is GTSNPN and CDR2 SVGIG (reference sequence). CDR3 region: CAWSKRVGVSYEQYF. The DNA of the CDR3 is TGTGCCTGGAGTAAGAGAGTAGGGGTGTCCTACGAGCAGTACTTC.

This clonotype was seen a handful of times. V is TRBV12-3 or TRBV12-4 and J is TRBJ2-3, with 11 nucleotides matching TRBD2. This CDR3 spans 16 amino acids. V was pared by 5 bases and J by 2 bases, with 6 bases of the junction left unmatched. The CDR3 DNA sequence: TGTGCCAGCAGTCCCCGACTAGCGGGGACCACAGATACGCAGTATTTT. This sequence encodes CASSPRLAGTTDTQYF.

The chain has TRBV5-1 and TRBJ2-5, with D unresolved. CDR3 length: 9 residues. With 5 bases removed from V and 14 bases from J, the gap between germline ends came to 10 bases. The germline V gene has CDR1 SGHRS and CDR2 YFSETQ. CDR3 sequence (DNA): TGCGCCAGCAGGGATAGACGCTACTTC. Translated: CASRDRRYF.

This clonotype was seen once. The limits of the CDR3 on the DNA are not certain, so only TCRdb's listed CDR3 is given. The rearrangement links TRBV5-6 to TRBJ1-5; the table gives TRBD1 as D, unverified against the DNA. Germline V gives CDR1 SGHDT, CDR2 YYEEEE. A total of 16 residues make up the CDR3, ends included. CDR3 sequence: CASSLRDRVNQPQHFF.

This clonotype was detected many times. The gene calls are TRBV5-3 and TRBJ1-1, with D unclear. TRBV5-3 is placed among ORFs of uncertain function. The CDR3 has 13 amino acids. V was cut by 8 bases and J by 1 base, with 12 bases left in between. This CDR3 reads CASSVDPNTEAFF. DNA for the CDR3: TGTGCCAGCAGCGTAGATCCGAACACTGAAGCTTTCTTT.

Many counts were recorded for this clonotype. The CDR3 reads CASSSSGQGHYEQYF. As DNA, the CDR3 is TGTGCCAGCAGTTCCTCGGGACAGGGACACTACGAGCAGTACTTC. This chain joins TRBV28 and TRBJ2-7; 9 positions match TRBD1. The CDR3 extends over 15 amino acids. The V and J ends lost 4 bases and 3 bases, in that order; junction bases with no gene match: 7. Germline V gene sequence: CDR1 MDHEN, CDR2 SYDVKM.

This clonotype is a singleton in its sample. A read error is the likely source, as a far larger clone sits one nucleotide away. The V and J genes are TRBV5-3 and TRBJ2-2; 7 bases fit TRBD2. TRBV5-3 is an ORF for which the function is uncertain. The length of the CDR3 is 15 residues. Trimming at V came to 8 bases and at J to 0 bases, leaving 7 bases not matched to a gene. This CDR3 reads CASSPGGTNTGELFF. CDR3 sequence (DNA): TGTGCCAGCAGCCCGGGGGGAACGAACACCGGGGAGCTGTTTTTT.

The chain carries TRBV3-1 and TRBJ1-5, with unresolved D. This CDR3 is built from 14 residues. The ends were cut back, 0 bases at V and 4 bases at J, with 7 bases in the middle. Germline-derived CDR1 and CDR2 are LGHDT and YNNKEL (reference sequence). The CDR3 DNA is TGTGCCAGCAGCCAAGATGTGTCGAATCAGCCCCAGCATTTT. Protein product: CASSQDVSNQPQHF.